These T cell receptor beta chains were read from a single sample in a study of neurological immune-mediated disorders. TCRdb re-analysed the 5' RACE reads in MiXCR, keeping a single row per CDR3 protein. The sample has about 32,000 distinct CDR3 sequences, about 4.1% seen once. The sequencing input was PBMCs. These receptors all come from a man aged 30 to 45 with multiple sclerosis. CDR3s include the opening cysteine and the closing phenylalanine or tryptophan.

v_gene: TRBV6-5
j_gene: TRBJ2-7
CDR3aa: CASSYSLGQGTYEQYF

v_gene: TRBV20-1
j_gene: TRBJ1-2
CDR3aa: CSARTRSRGYTF

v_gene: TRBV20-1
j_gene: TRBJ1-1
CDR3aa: CSATLGGMNTEAFF

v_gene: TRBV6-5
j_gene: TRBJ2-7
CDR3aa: CASSSGTRDTYEQYF

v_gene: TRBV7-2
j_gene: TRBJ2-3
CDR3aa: CASSLSTPRRTDTQYF

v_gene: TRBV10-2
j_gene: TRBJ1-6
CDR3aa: CATAPGTVNSPLHF

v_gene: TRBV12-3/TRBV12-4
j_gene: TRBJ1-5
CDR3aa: CASRTTGNQPQHF

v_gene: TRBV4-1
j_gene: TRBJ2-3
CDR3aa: CASSPLPGESTDTQYF

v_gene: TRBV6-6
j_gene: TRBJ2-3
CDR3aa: CASTPSGGITDTQYF

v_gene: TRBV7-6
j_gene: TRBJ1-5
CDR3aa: CASSGTGNQPQNF

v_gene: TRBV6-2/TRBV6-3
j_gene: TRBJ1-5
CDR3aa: CATQLGAGPGQPQHF

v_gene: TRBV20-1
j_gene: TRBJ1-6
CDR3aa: CSARGSNSPLHF

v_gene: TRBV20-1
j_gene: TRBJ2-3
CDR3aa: CSARLSLNTDTQYF

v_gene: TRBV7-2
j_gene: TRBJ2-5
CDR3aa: CASSRGGRGGANHQETQYF

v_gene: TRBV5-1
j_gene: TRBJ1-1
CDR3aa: CASSWDSQGAEAFF

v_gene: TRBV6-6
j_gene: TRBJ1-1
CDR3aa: CASSSETGGEAFF

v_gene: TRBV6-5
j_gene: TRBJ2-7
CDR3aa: CASRNTYEQYF

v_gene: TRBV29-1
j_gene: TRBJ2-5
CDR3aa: CSVVASGGRGETQYF